Each of the 9 T cell receptor beta chains below was sequenced from the same sample in a study of human T cells and chemical hapten exposure. Time point in this sample: pre-sensitization, week 0. Regarding treatment: therapeutic diphenylcyclopropenone sensitization with weekly scalp DPC. A single record per CDR3 protein comes from TCRdb applying MiXCR to the RACE reads. The sample holds more than 250,000 distinct CDR3 sequences; almost 8% are singletons and the top ten take 1.2%. Specimen: whole blood, collected in connection with sensitization to the hapten diphenylcyclopropenone (DPC). These receptors were obtained from a man aged 18 to 35 with alopecia areata. Some clones in this sample may be carry-over from other donors' samples.

This clonotype appeared a few times. The rearrangement links TRBV6-6 to TRBJ2-1, with D uncertain. The CDR3 is 14 amino acids. The ends were cut back, 0 bases at V and 3 bases at J, with 6 bases in the middle. The germline gives CDR1 MNHNY, CDR2 SVGAGI (reference sequence). The CDR3 sequence is CASSYSGGYNEQFF. The CDR3, as DNA: TGTGCCAGCAGTTACTCGGGTGGCTACAATGAGCAGTTCTTC.

This clonotype was observed a handful of times. The J gene is TRBJ2-1, the V gene TRBV6-2 or TRBV6-3, with D hard to call. V lost 3 bases to trimming and J lost 0 bases, with 9 bases between them. CDR1 and CDR2 (germline): MNHEY, SVGEGT. The CDR3 is 15 residues long. This CDR3 is CASSYGGYSYNEQFF. CDR3 sequence (DNA): TGTGCCAGCAGTTATGGCGGTTACTCCTACAATGAGCAGTTCTTC.

This clonotype was recorded many times. This rearrangement joins TRBV29-1 to TRBJ2-3, with 7 nucleotides matching TRBD2. Trimming took 3 bases from V and 3 from J; bases not matched to a gene: 6. This CDR3 spans 14 amino acids. Germline values: CDR1 SQVTM, CDR2 ANQGSEA. CDR3 residues: CSVELAAKTDTQYF. The CDR3, as DNA: TGCAGCGTTGAGCTAGCGGCGAAAACAGATACGCAGTATTTT.

This clonotype occurred a few times. The chain couples TRBV27 to TRBJ1-5; D is unclear. Trimming took 8 bases from V and 7 from J, leaving 12 bases between them. Germline V CDR1 and CDR2: MNHEY, SMNVEV (reference sequence). CDR3 length equals 12 residues. The CDR3 DNA reads TGTGCCAGCTGGGCTTTTGGACAGCCCCAGCATTTT. Protein sequence: CASWAFGQPQHF.

This clonotype appeared once. This chain links TRBV5-1 with TRBJ1-1, with D perhaps TRBD1 (6 bases). CDR1 SGHRS and CDR2 YFSETQ come from the germline V gene. This CDR3 comprises 17 residues. The V end lost 4 bases, the J end lost 0 bases, and 19 bases lay between the germline ends. The CDR3 region is CASSPQGPQLMNTEAFF. CDR3 bases: TGCGCCAGCAGCCCCCAGGGGCCCCAACTCATGAACACTGAAGCTTTCTTT.

This clonotype occurred a few times. The chain carries TRBV20-1 and TRBJ1-5, with D maybe TRBD1 (5 bases). This CDR3 is built from 14 residues. Trimming removed 6 bases from V and 5 bases from J, with 17 bases in between. The V gene's germline CDR1 is DFQATT and CDR2 SNEGSKA (reference sequence). CDR3: CSARSGTDYQPQHF. CDR3 DNA sequence: TGCAGTGCGAGATCCGGGACGGACTATCAGCCCCAGCATTTT.

This clonotype was observed at least ten times. The chain couples TRBV6-2 or TRBV6-3 to TRBJ1-5; 9 bases are shared with TRBD1. Germline-derived CDR1 and CDR2 are MNHEY and SVGEGT. Trimming cost V 5 bases and J 3 bases; bases outside gene matches: 11. This CDR3 is 17 amino acids long. Here the CDR3 DNA reads TGTGCCAGCAGTCCGGAGCGACAGGGGGTTTTCAATCAGCCCCAGCATTTT. Translating gives CASSPERQGVFNQPQHF.

In its sample, this clonotype was seen a few times. The chain recombines TRBV12-3 or TRBV12-4 with TRBJ2-1, with 8 bases identical to TRBD2. The length of the CDR3 is 15 residues. V shed 5 bases, J shed 4 bases, and the junction held 7 bases outside the gene matches. CDR3 nucleotide sequence: TGTGCCAGCAGTCCCGCCCGGGGGGGATACAATGAGCAGTTCTTC. Translated: CASSPARGGYNEQFF.

This clonotype appeared a few times. The chain employs TRBV10-3 and TRBJ2-1; 7 nucleotides align to TRBD2. The CDR3 has 15 amino acids. The V gene end was trimmed by 6 bases and the J gene end by 4 bases; junction bases not matched to a gene: 9. Germline lookup yields CDR1 ENHRY and CDR2 SYGVKD. The CDR3 loop is CAISPKAGTYNEQFF. CDR3 in DNA: TGTGCCATCAGCCCTAAAGCGGGGACTTACAATGAGCAGTTCTTC.